A selection of T cell receptor beta chains follows, all from one sample in a study of blood T cell repertoires in COVID-19. The data were produced by immunoSEQ multiplex PCR, yet TCRdb's version contains in-frame clones alone and is incomplete. Of hundreds of thousands of clones detected, roughly nine tenths appear once; the ten largest clones hold around 2.8%. Sequencing used peripheral blood. All receptors derive from a woman aged 25 to 39 with COVID-19, enrolled during active disease. Both conserved end residues are part of each CDR3. D genes are given only for firm matches. A clone size is listed for some rows: how often the clone was seen (once, few, many), or a class if it is expanded.

- once TRBJ1-1 TRBV10-3 CAIKGGLNTEAFF TGTGCCATCAAAGGGGGTTTGAACACTGAAGCTTTCTTT
TRBD1 - TRBJ2-3 TRBV27 CASSANRGRLTDTQYF TGTGCCAGCAGTGCAAACAGGGGGCGGTTAACAGATACGCAGTATTTT
- - TRBJ1-1 TRBV5-4 CASSLEVGGGTEAFF TGTGCCAGCAGTCTGGAGGTTGGGGGGGGCACTGAAGCTTTCTTT
- - TRBJ2-3 TRBV20-1 CSARAGNTQYF TGCAGTGCTAGAGCGGGTAATACGCAGTATTTT
- - TRBJ1-6 TRBV3-1/TRBV3-2 CASSRGENSPLHF TGTGCCAGCAGTAGGGGCGAAAATTCACCCCTCCACTTT
TRBD2 - TRBJ2-7 TRBV5-4 CASSFPGTSGGDYEQYF TGTGCCAGCAGCTTTCCCGGGACTAGCGGGGGGGACTACGAGCAGTACTTC
- - TRBJ1-1 TRBV5-6 CASSSTGDRTAEAFF TGTGCCAGCAGCTCCACGGGCGACAGGACGGCTGAAGCTTTCTTT
- - TRBJ1-4 TRBV9 CASSERPTDEKLFF TGTGCCAGCAGCGAAAGACCGACAGATGAAAAACTGTTTTTT
TRBD2 - TRBJ2-5 TRBV5-1 CASSWGEWTSGRTWSPETQYF TGCGCCAGCAGCTGGGGAGAGTGGACTAGCGGGAGGACATGGTCCCCAGAGACCCAGTACTTC
TRBD1 - TRBJ1-5 TRBV5-6 CASSYGQGNQPQHF TGTGCCAGCAGCTATGGACAGGGGAATCAGCCCCAGCATTTT
TRBD1 - TRBJ2-7 TRBV5-1 CASSLGGTGSYEQYF TGCGCCAGCAGCTTGGGAGGGACAGGGAGCTACGAGCAGTACTTC
- once TRBJ2-3 TRBV7-2 CASSLDLRAQYF TGTGCCAGCAGCTTAGATCTCCGAGCGCAGTATTTT
- - TRBJ2-4 TRBV5-6 CASSSGTRKNIQYF TGTGCCAGCAGCTCCGGGACAAGGAAAAACATTCAGTACTTC
TRBD1 - TRBJ1-5 TRBV4-1 CASSPTGTGGSNQPQHF TGCGCCAGCAGCCCAACGGGGACAGGGGGTAGCAATCAGCCCCAGCATTTT
- few TRBJ2-1 TRBV6-6 CASSYGQAGLYEQFF TGTGCCAGCAGTTATGGACAAGCGGGTCTGTATGAGCAGTTCTTC
- once TRBJ2-5 TRBV11-2 CASGEVGGGLETQYF TGTGCCAGCGGAGAAGTGGGGGGGGGCCTCGAGACCCAGTACTTC
- - TRBJ2-1 TRBV9 CASSVGSDPSYNEQFF TGTGCCAGCAGCGTAGGGTCAGATCCCTCCTACAATGAGCAGTTCTTC
- - TRBJ1-6 TRBV6-1 CASSEAGSGSPLHF TGTGCCAGCAGTGAAGCAGGGAGCGGTTCACCCCTCCACTTT
- - TRBJ2-7 TRBV6-1 CASSEEERTEQYF TGTGCCAGCAGTGAAGAGGAAAGGACAGAGCAGTACTTC
TRBD2 - TRBJ2-1 TRBV7-8 CATVPYSGGAWEQFF TGTGCCACCGTTCCCTATAGCGGGGGGGCTTGGGAGCAGTTCTTC
TRBD1 - TRBJ1-2 TRBV7-2 CASSLVLGQTNYGYTF TGTGCCAGCAGCTTAGTTTTGGGACAGACGAACTATGGCTACACCTTC
TRBD1 once TRBJ1-5 TRBV28 CASSSQGQDNQPQHF TGTGCCAGCAGTAGTCAGGGACAGGACAATCAGCCCCAGCATTTT
TRBD1 - TRBJ1-4 TRBV4-2 CASSQATTGLNEKLFF TGTGCCAGCAGCCAAGCCACGACAGGGTTGAATGAAAAACTGTTTTTT
- - TRBJ1-1 TRBV9 CASSGPGTLNTEAFF TGTGCCAGCAGCGGACCCGGGACACTGAACACTGAAGCTTTCTTT
- - TRBJ2-1 TRBV24-1 CATARLQGGANEQFF TGTGCCACCGCCCGCCTACAGGGAGGGGCAAATGAGCAGTTCTTC
- - TRBJ1-2 TRBV7-9 CASSLPGHAYGYTF TGTGCCAGCAGCTTACCGGGACACGCCTATGGCTACACCTTC
- - TRBJ2-7 TRBV7-2 CASRQPSYEQYF TGTGCCAGCAGACAACCCTCTTACGAGCAGTACTTC
TRBD2 - TRBJ2-1 TRBV28 CASYGTSPYNEQFF TGTGCCAGTTACGGGACTAGCCCCTACAATGAGCAGTTCTTC
- - TRBJ2-3 TRBV10-1 CASSESDSGNLDTQYF TGCGCCAGCAGTGAGTCGGACTCCGGGAATTTGGATACGCAGTATTTT
- - TRBJ2-2 TRBV27 CASSSSASTTGELFF TGTGCCAGCAGTTCCTCCGCCTCTACCACCGGGGAGCTGTTTTTT
TRBD1 - TRBJ2-4 TRBV6-2/TRBV6-3 CASSRPGTGIKNIQYF TGTGCCAGCAGTCGTCCCGGGACAGGGATCAAAAACATTCAGTACTTC
- - TRBJ2-1 TRBV11-3 CASSLVFGGDNEQFF TGTGCCAGCAGCTTAGTCTTCGGGGGAGACAATGAGCAGTTCTTC
- - TRBJ2-1 TRBV18 CASSPLAGPPYNEQFF TGTGCCAGCTCACCACTGGCGGGACCCCCCTACAATGAGCAGTTCTTC
TRBD1 once TRBJ1-2 TRBV6-2/TRBV6-3 CASSYSGITGDYGYTF TGTGCCAGCAGTTACTCGGGCATTACAGGGGACTATGGCTACACCTTC
TRBD1 - TRBJ2-7 TRBV6-6 CASSRTGTGASYEQYF TGTGCCAGCAGTCGAACCGGGACAGGGGCTTCCTACGAGCAGTACTTC
- - TRBJ1-5 TRBV10-3 CAISPQGWNQPQHF TGTGCCATCAGTCCCCAGGGTTGGAATCAGCCCCAGCATTTT
TRBD2 - TRBJ2-1 TRBV5-1 CASSLAIGAGGPFDEQFF TGCGCCAGCAGCTTGGCCATTGGGGCGGGAGGGCCATTCGATGAGCAGTTCTTC
- - TRBJ1-1 TRBV3-1/TRBV3-2 CASSPWANRGNTEAFF TGTGCCAGCAGCCCCTGGGCCAACCGGGGGAACACTGAAGCTTTCTTT
- - TRBJ2-7 TRBV28 CASNPSGQNEQYF TGTGCCAGCAACCCGAGTGGGCAGAACGAGCAGTACTTC
- - TRBJ2-7 TRBV2 CASTALAEVIHEQYF TGTGCCAGCACCGCACTAGCCGAAGTAATCCACGAGCAGTACTTC
- once TRBJ2-3 TRBV28 CASSSTWGGTTDTQYF TGTGCCAGCAGTTCTACCTGGGGCGGGACCACAGATACGCAGTATTTT
TRBD2 - TRBJ2-3 TRBV12-5 CASAPLAQDTQYF TGTGCTAGTGCCCCACTAGCGCAAGATACGCAGTATTTT
- - TRBJ2-1 TRBV19 CASSIGSGEGHEQFF TGTGCCAGTAGTATCGGCTCGGGGGAAGGGCATGAGCAGTTCTTC
TRBD1 - TRBJ2-7 TRBV6-5 CASSRDRVYEQYF TGTGCCAGCAGCCGGGACAGGGTGTATGAGCAGTACTTC
TRBD1 - TRBJ2-1 TRBV7-6 CASSPRDRSTYNEQFF TGTGCCAGCAGCCCCCGGGACAGATCAACCTACAATGAGCAGTTCTTC
TRBD2 - TRBJ2-1 TRBV10-3 CAISEGTSSYNEQFF TGTGCCATCAGTGAGGGGACTAGCAGCTACAATGAGCAGTTCTTC
- - TRBJ2-7 TRBV5-1 CASSLGSREQYF TGCGCCAGCAGCCTAGGATCGCGAGAGCAGTACTTC
- - TRBJ1-2 TRBV3-1/TRBV3-2 CASSQAGRGYGYTF TGTGCCAGCAGCCAGGCAGGGCGGGGTTATGGCTACACCTTC
TRBD1 - TRBJ1-2 TRBV18 CASSPDRVYGYTF TGTGCCAGCTCCCCTGACAGGGTCTATGGCTACACCTTC
- - TRBJ1-2 TRBV7-2 CASSLVRVDGYTF TGTGCCAGCAGCTTAGTCCGAGTGGATGGCTACACCTTC
- - TRBJ2-3 TRBV5-1 CASSPVGADTQYF TGCGCCAGCAGCCCGGTGGGAGCAGATACGCAGTATTTT
TRBD1 - TRBJ1-6 TRBV27 CASSLFQGAGSPLHF TGTGCCAGCAGTTTATTCCAGGGGGCTGGGTCACCCCTCCACTTT
- - TRBJ1-5 TRBV6-2/TRBV6-3 CASTPLSGPSNQPQHF TGTGCCAGCACCCCCCTCAGCGGTCCTAGCAATCAGCCCCAGCATTTT
TRBD1 - TRBJ2-3 TRBV2 CASSEAPGQHTDTQYF TGTGCCAGCAGTGAAGCGCCGGGACAGCACACAGATACGCAGTATTTT
- - TRBJ2-2 TRBV5-1 CASQGWRDTGELFF TGCGCCAGCCAGGGTTGGAGGGACACCGGGGAGCTGTTTTTT
- once TRBJ1-6 TRBV5-4 CASSLATDSSYNSPLHF TGTGCCAGCAGCTTGGCCACGGACAGCTCCTATAATTCACCCCTCCACTTT
- - TRBJ2-3 TRBV24-1 CATSDAGKIADTQYF TGTGCCACCAGTGACGCAGGGAAAATCGCAGATACGCAGTATTTT
- - TRBJ2-2 TRBV7-9 CASSLVWDLNTGELFF TGTGCCAGCAGCTTAGTTTGGGACTTAAACACCGGGGAGCTGTTTTTT
- - TRBJ1-1 TRBV15 CATSRVPTGTTEAFF TGTGCCACCAGCAGAGTCCCAACAGGGACCACTGAAGCTTTCTTT
TRBD1 few TRBJ2-7 TRBV6-5 CASTTGTGPSYEQYF TGTGCCAGCACTACCGGGACAGGGCCCTCCTACGAGCAGTACTTC